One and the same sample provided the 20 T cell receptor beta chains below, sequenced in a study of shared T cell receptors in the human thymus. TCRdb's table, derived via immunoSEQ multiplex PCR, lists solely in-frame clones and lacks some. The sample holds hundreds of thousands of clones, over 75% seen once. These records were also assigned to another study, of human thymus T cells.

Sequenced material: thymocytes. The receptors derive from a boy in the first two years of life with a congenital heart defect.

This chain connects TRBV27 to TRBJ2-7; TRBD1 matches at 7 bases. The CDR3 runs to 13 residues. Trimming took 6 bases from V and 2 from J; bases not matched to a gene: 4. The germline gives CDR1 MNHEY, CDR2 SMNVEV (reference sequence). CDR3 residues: CASSQDRTYEQYF. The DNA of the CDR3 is TGTGCCAGCAGCCAGGACAGGACCTACGAGCAGTACTTC.

The CDR3 spells CASSLPGALAGASYEQYF. The CDR3 DNA reads as TGTGCCAGCAGTCTGCCGGGAGCGCTAGCGGGGGCATCCTACGAGCAGTACTTC. V is TRBV28 and J is TRBJ2-7, with 10 bases identical to TRBD2. In germline, CDR1 is MDHEN, CDR2 SYDVKM. The CDR3 length is 18 residues. The V gene end was trimmed by 5 bases and the J gene end by 1 base; junction bases not matched to a gene: 14.

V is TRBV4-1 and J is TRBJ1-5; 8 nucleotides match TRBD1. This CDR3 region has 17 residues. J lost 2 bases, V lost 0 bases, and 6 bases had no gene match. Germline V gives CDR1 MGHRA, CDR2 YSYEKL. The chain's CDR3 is CASSQDVDREGNQPQHF. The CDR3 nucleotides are TGCGCCAGCAGCCAAGATGTGGACAGGGAAGGCAATCAGCCCCAGCATTTT.

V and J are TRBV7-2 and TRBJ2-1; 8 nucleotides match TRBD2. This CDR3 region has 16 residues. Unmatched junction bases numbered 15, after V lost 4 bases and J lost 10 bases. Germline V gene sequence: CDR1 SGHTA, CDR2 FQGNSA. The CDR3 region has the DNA TGTGCCAGCAGCTATAGTGGCGGGAGGACGTCCCCGGAGCAGTTCTTC. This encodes CASSYSGGRTSPEQFF.

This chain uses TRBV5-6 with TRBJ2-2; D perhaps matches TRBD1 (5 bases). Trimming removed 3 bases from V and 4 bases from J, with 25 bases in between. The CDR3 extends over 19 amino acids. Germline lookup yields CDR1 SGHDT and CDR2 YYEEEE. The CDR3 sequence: CASSSENLNRTVCTGELFF. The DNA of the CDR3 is TGTGCCAGCAGCTCCGAAAACTTAAACAGGACCGTTTGCACCGGGGAGCTGTTTTTT.

CDR3 nucleotides: TGCGCCAGCAGCCAAGAAAACCCGAGGAGCTCCTATAATTCACCCCTCCACTTT. Residues: CASSQENPRSSYNSPLHF. The V and J genes are TRBV4-1 and TRBJ1-6; D gene unclear. Germline CDR1 MGHRA, CDR2 YSYEKL. The CDR3 has 18 amino acids. V was clipped by 0 bases and J by 0 bases, with 12 bases between them.

DNA for the CDR3: TGTGCCAGCAGCTTGCTAGCGGGGGGGCCCCGAAATGAGCAGTTCTTC. It yields the protein CASSLLAGGPRNEQFF. J is TRBJ2-1 and V is TRBV5-4; TRBD2 matches at 12 bases. V trimming: 1 base; J trimming: 7 bases; junction bases outside the gene matches: 6. The CDR3 covers 16 residues. In germline, CDR1 is SGHNT, CDR2 YYREEE (reference sequence).

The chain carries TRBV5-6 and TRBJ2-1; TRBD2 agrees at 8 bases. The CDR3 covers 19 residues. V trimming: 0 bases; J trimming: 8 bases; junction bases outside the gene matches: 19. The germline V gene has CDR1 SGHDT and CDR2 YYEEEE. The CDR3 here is CASSLVKREHPARGDEQFF. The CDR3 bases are TGTGCCAGCAGCTTGGTGAAGCGGGAGCACCCCGCCCGTGGCGATGAGCAGTTCTTC.

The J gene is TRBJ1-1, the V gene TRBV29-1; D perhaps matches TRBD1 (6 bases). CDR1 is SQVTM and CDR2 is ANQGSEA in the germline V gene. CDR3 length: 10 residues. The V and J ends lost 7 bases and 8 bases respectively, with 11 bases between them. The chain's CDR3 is CSAWTVEAFF. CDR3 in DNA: TGCAGCGCATGGACAGTAGAAGCTTTCTTT.

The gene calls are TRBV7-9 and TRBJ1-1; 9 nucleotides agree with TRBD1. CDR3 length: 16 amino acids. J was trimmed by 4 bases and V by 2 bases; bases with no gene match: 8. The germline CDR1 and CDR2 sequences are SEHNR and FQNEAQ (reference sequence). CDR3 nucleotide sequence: TGTGCCAGCAGCTTACCCGGGACAGGGATTAGCACTGAAGCTTTCTTT. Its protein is CASSLPGTGISTEAFF.

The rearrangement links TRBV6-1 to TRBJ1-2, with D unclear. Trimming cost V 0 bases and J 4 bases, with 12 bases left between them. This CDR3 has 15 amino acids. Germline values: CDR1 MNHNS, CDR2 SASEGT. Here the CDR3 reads CASSEARGNCYGYTF. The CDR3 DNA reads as TGTGCCAGCAGTGAAGCCCGAGGGAATTGCTATGGCTACACCTTC.

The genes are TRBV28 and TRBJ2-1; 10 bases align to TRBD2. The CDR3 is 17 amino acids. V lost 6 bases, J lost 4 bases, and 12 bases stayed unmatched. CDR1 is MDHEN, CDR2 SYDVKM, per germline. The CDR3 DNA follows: TGTGCCAGCAGCTCCCTCGAAATACTAGCGGGGTACAATGAGCAGTTCTTC. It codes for CASSSLEILAGYNEQFF.

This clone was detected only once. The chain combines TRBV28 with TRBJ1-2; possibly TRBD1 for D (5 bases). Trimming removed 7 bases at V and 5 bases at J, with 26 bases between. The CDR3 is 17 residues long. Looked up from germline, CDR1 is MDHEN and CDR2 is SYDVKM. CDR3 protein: CASTLGAGFPIPYGYTF. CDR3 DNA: TGTGCCAGCACCCTAGGGGCAGGTTTTCCCATTCCGTATGGCTACACCTTC.

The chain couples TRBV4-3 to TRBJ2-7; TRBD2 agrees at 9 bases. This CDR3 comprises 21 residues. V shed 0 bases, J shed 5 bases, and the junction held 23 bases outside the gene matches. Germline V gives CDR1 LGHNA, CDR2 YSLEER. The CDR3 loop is CASSQDEGYKGLAGGPNEQYF. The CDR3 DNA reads TGCGCCAGCAGCCAAGATGAGGGGTACAAGGGGCTGGCGGGAGGGCCTAACGAGCAGTACTTC.

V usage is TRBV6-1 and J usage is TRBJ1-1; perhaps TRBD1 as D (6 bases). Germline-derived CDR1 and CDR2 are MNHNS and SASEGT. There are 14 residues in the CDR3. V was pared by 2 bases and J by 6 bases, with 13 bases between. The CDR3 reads CASSELGRGAEAFF. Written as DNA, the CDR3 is TGTGCCAGCAGTGAACTCGGCAGGGGCGCTGAAGCTTTCTTT.

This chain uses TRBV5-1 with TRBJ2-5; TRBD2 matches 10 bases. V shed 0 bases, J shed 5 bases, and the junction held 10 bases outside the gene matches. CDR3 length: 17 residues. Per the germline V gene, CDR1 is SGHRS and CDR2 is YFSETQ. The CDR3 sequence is CASSLGLAGLSGETQYF. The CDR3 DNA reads TGCGCCAGCAGCTTGGGACTAGCGGGCCTCTCGGGGGAGACCCAGTACTTC.

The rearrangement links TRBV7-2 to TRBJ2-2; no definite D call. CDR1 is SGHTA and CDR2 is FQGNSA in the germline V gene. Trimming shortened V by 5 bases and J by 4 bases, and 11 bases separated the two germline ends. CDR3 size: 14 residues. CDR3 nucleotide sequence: TGTGCCAGCAGCCCAAGAGAGGTCACCGGGGAGCTGTTTTTT. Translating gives CASSPREVTGELFF.

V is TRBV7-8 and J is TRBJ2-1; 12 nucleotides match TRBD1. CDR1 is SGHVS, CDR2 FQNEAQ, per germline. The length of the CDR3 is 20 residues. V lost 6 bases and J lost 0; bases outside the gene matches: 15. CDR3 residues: CASRLGTGGRSGISYNEQFF. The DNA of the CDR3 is TGTGCCAGCAGGCTGGGGACAGGGGGCAGGAGCGGGATCTCCTACAATGAGCAGTTCTTC.

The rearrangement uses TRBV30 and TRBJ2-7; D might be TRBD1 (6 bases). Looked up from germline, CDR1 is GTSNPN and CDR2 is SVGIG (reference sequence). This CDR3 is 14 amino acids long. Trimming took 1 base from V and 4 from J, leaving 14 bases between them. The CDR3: CAWSGLQGKYEQYF. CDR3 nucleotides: TGTGCCTGGAGTGGCCTACAGGGAAAGTACGAGCAGTACTTC.

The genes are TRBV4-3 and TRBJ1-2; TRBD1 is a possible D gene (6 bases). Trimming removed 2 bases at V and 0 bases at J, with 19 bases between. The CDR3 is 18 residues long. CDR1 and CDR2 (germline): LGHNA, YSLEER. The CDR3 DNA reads TGCGCCAGCAGCCAAAATTACGGGACACACTTTTCTAACTATGGCTACACCTTC. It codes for CASSQNYGTHFSNYGYTF.